Included here is one TCR beta chain sequence, with context. This CDR3 region has 15 residues. Germline values: CDR1 ENHRY, CDR2 SYGVKD. Trimming took 10 bases from V and 6 from J; bases not matched to a gene: 16. This sample is drawn from a study of cytomegalovirus exposure and HLA in healthy donors. The PCR was carried out with 60 Vbeta primers and 13 Jbeta primers. TCRdb keeps only in-frame clones here, not all; method: immunoSEQ multiplex PCR. The sample includes roughly 73,000 clones, roughly 83% of them seen just once. The chain employs TRBV10-3 and TRBJ2-7; 9 nucleotides agree with TRBD2. Sequenced sample: PBMCs. The TCR was taken from a woman between 50 and 59 years old in good health and CMV-seronegative. CDR3 loop: CATTTSGESQSEQYF. The CDR3, as DNA: TGTGCCACGACGACTAGCGGCGAGTCTCAGTCCGAGCAGTACTTC.